The 15 T cell receptor beta chains presented below share a single source sample, sequenced in a study of technical replicates of blood from a handful of donors. The method was immunoSEQ multiplex PCR; TCRdb's version includes in-frame clones alone and lacks a portion of them. The table lists about 75,000 clones, 97% of them singletons, with 0.18% in the top ten. The material sequenced was T cells isolated from PBMCs. These receptors all stem from a human donor in good health.

This chain connects TRBV18 to TRBJ2-5; D possibly corresponds to TRBD2 (5 bases). CDR3 length: 14 amino acids. Between the trimmed V and J ends, which lost 5 bases and 2 bases, there was a span of 12 bases. Germline V gives CDR1 KGHSH, CDR2 LQKENI. The DNA for the CDR3 is TGTGCCAGCTCATCCGGACTGAGTCAAGAGACCCAGTACTTC. It translates to CASSSGLSQETQYF.

V and J are TRBV19 and TRBJ2-7; D call uncertain. Per the germline V gene, CDR1 is LNHDA and CDR2 is SQIVND (reference sequence). There are 13 residues in the CDR3. V lost 6 bases and J 1 base, leaving 10 bases between the germline ends. CDR3 loop: CASSYGPSYEQYF. CDR3 nucleotides: TGTGCCAGTAGCTACGGTCCGTCCTACGAGCAGTACTTC.

The V and J genes are TRBV27 and TRBJ1-1, with a weak D call TRBD1 (6 bases). This CDR3 comprises 14 residues. Germline CDR1 reads MNHEY; CDR2 reads SMNVEV (reference sequence). Deletions cut 5 bases from V and 3 bases from J, with 13 bases between. As DNA, the CDR3 is TGTGCCAGCAGTCTCGTGGGGGGGCACACTGAAGCTTTCTTT. It is translated as CASSLVGGHTEAFF.

The rearrangement joins TRBV19 to TRBJ2-2; 11 bases map to TRBD2. The trim removed 2 bases at V and 7 bases at J, leaving 3 bases unmatched. The CDR3 runs 15 residues. Germline values: CDR1 LNHDA, CDR2 SQIVND (reference sequence). Here the CDR3 reads CASSILAGGFGELFF. As DNA, the CDR3 is TGTGCCAGTAGTATACTAGCGGGGGGCTTCGGGGAGCTGTTTTTT.

CDR3 amino acids: CASSSGMYPGQGYQPQHF. CDR3 coding DNA: TGTGCCAGCAGCTCCGGGATGTATCCGGGACAGGGTTATCAGCCCCAGCATTTT. This chain joins TRBV7-8 and TRBJ1-5, with TRBD1 identical over 9 bases. J was trimmed by 5 bases and V by 4 bases; bases with no gene match: 15. The germline gives CDR1 SGHVS, CDR2 FQNEAQ. The CDR3 has 18 amino acids.

The chain combines TRBV6-5 with TRBJ1-2; tentatively, D is TRBD1 (5 bases). The CDR3 sequence is 13 residues long. The V and J ends lost 2 bases and 7 bases respectively, with 11 bases between them. Germline CDR1 MNHEY, CDR2 SVGAGI. DNA of the CDR3: TGTGCCAGCAGTTACGGGGCAGGCGGTGGCTACACCTTC. Translation: CASSYGAGGGYTF.

This clone is a singleton in its sample. This chain connects TRBV5-1 to TRBJ1-2, with TRBD1 matching 7 bases. After removal of 4 bases from V and 3 bases from J, the junction contained 12 bases not matched to a gene. CDR1 SGHRS and CDR2 YFSETQ come from the germline V gene. The CDR3 length is 16 residues. For the CDR3, the DNA is TGCGCCAGCAGCCAATCGGGACAGTTCTCCGACTATGGCTACACCTTC. Protein sequence: CASSQSGQFSDYGYTF.

V is TRBV9 and J is TRBJ2-7; the match to TRBD1 covers 7 bases. The germline gives CDR1 SGDLS, CDR2 YYNGEE. The CDR3 consists of 15 residues. V lost 0 bases, J lost 2 bases, and 5 bases stayed unmatched. The CDR3 loop reads CASSVGGQGAYEQYF. The CDR3 DNA reads as TGTGCCAGCAGCGTAGGGGGGCAGGGGGCCTACGAGCAGTACTTC.

This sequence joins TRBV13 and TRBJ1-2, with D perhaps matching TRBD1 (5 bases). Per germline, CDR1 PRHDT and CDR2 FYEKMQ (reference sequence). V gave up 7 bases and J gave up 8 bases, with 20 bases separating them. This CDR3 contains 14 residues. CDR3 in DNA: TGTGCCAGCAACAACAGGTTGGAGGGACGAGGCTACACCTTC. Translated: CASNNRLEGRGYTF.

This clone was found once. The chain combines TRBV5-1 with TRBJ2-2, with D tentatively TRBD2 (6 bases). In germline, CDR1 is SGHRS, CDR2 YFSETQ. Trimming stripped 3 bases from V and 0 bases from J, with 15 bases between. The CDR3 runs to 17 residues. This chain's CDR3 is CASSWMEGHSNTGELFF. The DNA for the CDR3 is TGCGCCAGCAGCTGGATGGAGGGCCACTCGAACACCGGGGAGCTGTTTTTT.

The rearrangement links TRBV28 to TRBJ2-3; TRBD2 aligns across 8 bases. Germline lookup yields CDR1 MDHEN and CDR2 SYDVKM. The CDR3 has 16 residues. Losses at the gene ends were 6 bases for V and 6 bases for J; bases not matched to a gene: 14. CDR3 DNA: TGTGCCAGCAGCACCTGGACTAGCCAGCGGGCCGATACGCAGTATTTT. Its translation: CASSTWTSQRADTQYF.

V is TRBV2 and J is TRBJ2-2; 9 bases are a match to TRBD1. The trim removed 8 bases at V and 7 bases at J, leaving 8 bases unmatched. Germline V gene sequence: CDR1 SNHLY, CDR2 FYNNEI. This CDR3 has 14 residues. DNA for the CDR3: TGTGCCAGCGGCCGGACAGGGGTTATCGGGGAGCTGTTTTTT. Residues: CASGRTGVIGELFF. Filled out from reference TRBV2 and TRBJ2-2, the complete variable domain reads EPEVTQTPSHQVTQMGQEVILRCVPISNHLYFYWYRQILGQKVEFLVSFYNNEISEKSEIFDDQFSVERPDGSNFTLKIRSTKLEDSAMYFCASGRTGVIGELFFGEGSRLTVL.

This chain connects TRBV6-1 to TRBJ1-1; weak D call: TRBD1 (5 bases). V lost 3 bases and J lost 1, with 15 bases in between. The V gene's germline CDR1 is MNHNS and CDR2 SASEGT. This CDR3 contains 16 residues. CDR3 in amino acids: CASSEWGGRKNTEAFF. In DNA, the CDR3 is TGTGCCAGCAGTGAGTGGGGCGGCAGGAAGAACACTGAAGCTTTCTTT.

The rearrangement uses TRBV19 and TRBJ1-1; possibly TRBD1 for D (5 bases). CDR3 length: 13 residues. Germline lookup yields CDR1 LNHDA and CDR2 SQIVND (reference sequence). V was cut by 4 bases and J by 2 bases, with 8 bases left in between. The CDR3 region is CASSSTGNTEAFF. The CDR3 region has the DNA TGTGCCAGTAGTAGCACAGGTAACACTGAAGCTTTCTTT. The whole variable domain, remainder taken from reference TRBV19 and TRBJ1-1, is DGGITQSPKYLFRKEGQNVTLSCEQNLNHDAMYWYRQDPGQGLRLIYYSQIVNDFQKGDIAEGYSVSREKKESFPLTVTSAQKNPTAFYLCASSSTGNTEAFFGQGTRLTVV.

The chain links TRBV18 to TRBJ1-1; perhaps TRBD1 as D (5 bases). This CDR3 is built from 13 residues. Germline values: CDR1 KGHSH, CDR2 LQKENI. The V and J ends lost 4 bases and 0 bases respectively, with 6 bases between them. CDR3 sequence reads: CASSLQVNTEAFF. CDR3 sequence (DNA): TGTGCCAGCTCACTACAGGTGAACACTGAAGCTTTCTTT.